Listed below are T cell receptor beta chains from one sample, sequenced in a study of CD8+CD57+ T cells in acquired aplastic anemia. Each CDR3 protein is one row after TCRdb ran MiXCR on the reads. Here the sample spans fewer than 250,000 distinct CDR3 sequences, roughly 50% being singletons. Material for sequencing was sorted CD4+, CD8+, or CD8+CD57+ T cells (not recorded which) from PBMCs. The source is a human donor with aplastic anemia. Each CDR3 is given with its conserved first and last residue. The D gene is left open where the match is weak. Where a row states a size, it is once, few, many or the class of an expanded clone; other rows omit it.

TRBJ2-5 | TRBD2 | TRBV3-1 | few | TGTGCCAGCAGCCAAGATCGAGCTAGCGGGGGAATCAAGTACTTC | CASSQDRASGGIKYF
TRBJ1-2 | . | TRBV20-1 | . | TGCAGTGCCAGCGTAAACCCTAACTATGGCTACACCTTC | CSASVNPNYGYTF
TRBJ2-7 | . | TRBV5-1 | . | TGCGCCAGCAGCTTGGGGACGAACAGCTACGAGCAGTACTTC | CASSLGTNSYEQYF
TRBJ2-7 | TRBD1 | TRBV19 | . | TGTGCCAGTGCCTCGGGACAGGGTTACGCTCTTTCCTACGAGCAGTACTTC | CASASGQGYALSYEQYF
TRBJ2-7 | TRBD1 | TRBV5-1 | many | TGCGCCAGCAGCGCCGGGACAGGAACCTACGAGCAGTACTTC | CASSAGTGTYEQYF
TRBJ1-2 | . | TRBV5-5 | many | TGTGCCAGCAGCTTGGATCAGAGGGCAGGCGGCTACACCTTC | CASSLDQRAGGYTF
TRBJ2-7 | . | TRBV4-1 | . | TGCGCCAGCAGCCGACTCATGGCCTACGAGCAGTACTTC | CASSRLMAYEQYF
TRBJ2-7 | TRBD1 | TRBV20-1 | . | TGCAGTGCTAGCCTCCTACCGGGACAGGGGGGCGTCGAGCAGTACTTC | CSASLLPGQGGVEQYF
TRBJ2-2 | . | TRBV10-1 | . | TGTGCCACCAGTGATCAAACTGGGACGTTTACCGGGGAGCTGTTTTTT | CATSDQTGTFTGELFF
TRBJ1-1 | . | TRBV6-1 | few | TGTGCCAGCAGTGACCCTACCCTAACGGGAAGGGGAGGTGACACTGAAGCTTTCTTT | CASSDPTLTGRGGDTEAFF
TRBJ2-7 | . | TRBV4-2 | many | TGTGCCAGCAGCCGCGGCAGAAACTCCTACGAGCAGTACTTC | CASSRGRNSYEQYF
TRBJ1-2 | . | TRBV24-1 | . | TGTGCCACCAGTGATGCCCCGGAACAAGGCTACACCTTC | CATSDAPEQGYTF
TRBJ2-7 | . | TRBV12-3/TRBV12-4 | . | TGTGCCAGCAGTCCCCTCAGGGTTGCCGAGCAGTACTTC | CASSPLRVAEQYF
TRBJ1-4 | . | TRBV19 | many | TGTGCCAGTAGTATAGCCAGGGATGGTGAAAAACTGTTTTTT | CASSIARDGEKLFF